The source of this T cell receptor (beta chain) is a study of Ad26.COV2.S vaccination and SARS-CoV-2 variants. Overall study: Ad26.COV2.S shots went into the muscle once or twice, 56 days apart.

Measured with immunoSEQ multiplex PCR; TCRdb has only the in-frame clones, and not every one. The sample consists of about 350,000 clones, roughly 90% of them appearing once. The treatment denotes: roughly 18 received Ad26.COV2.S at low or high dose, single or two shots; about 5 received placebo; per-sample allocation not given. Collection of samples fell on day 63 after the first vaccine or placebo injection. This receptor was obtained from a person between 18 and 65 years old who received the Ad26.COV2.S COVID-19 vaccine or a placebo. The specimen was peripheral blood, collected in a trial of Ad26.COV2.S vaccine versus placebo.

The CDR3 spells CASSRTPGGTGELFF. The CDR3, as DNA: TGCGCCAGCAGTCGTACTCCCGGAGGGACCGGGGAGCTGTTTTTT. This sequence joins TRBV23-1 and TRBJ2-2; D perhaps matches TRBD2 (6 bases). TRBV23-1 carries the ORF label, with uncertain function. V dropped 4 bases and J dropped 5 bases, with 14 bases sitting between them. CDR3 length: 15 residues.